The clone carrying this T cell receptor beta chain has a handful of counts. CDR3 size: 15 residues. V gave up 7 bases and J gave up 4 bases; unmatched junction bases: 7. Germline CDR1 is LGHDT and CDR2 is YNNKEL (reference sequence). The data originate from a study of blood T cell repertoires in COVID-19. Across the whole study: Italy, Spain and the United States were the sources of the convalescent and acute COVID-19 samples.

Profiled with immunoSEQ multiplex PCR; TCRdb holds only in-frame clones, not every one. The table includes under 80,000 clones, roughly nine tenths detected once. The receptor's source is a man aged 65 to 85 with active COVID-19. The sample comprised peripheral blood. The rearrangement uses TRBV3-1 (or the pseudogene TRBV3-2) and TRBJ1-6; 7 bases fit TRBD1. CDR3 DNA sequence: TGTGCCAGCACACCGGGACAGACATATAATTCACCCCTCCACTTT. It translates to CASTPGQTYNSPLHF.